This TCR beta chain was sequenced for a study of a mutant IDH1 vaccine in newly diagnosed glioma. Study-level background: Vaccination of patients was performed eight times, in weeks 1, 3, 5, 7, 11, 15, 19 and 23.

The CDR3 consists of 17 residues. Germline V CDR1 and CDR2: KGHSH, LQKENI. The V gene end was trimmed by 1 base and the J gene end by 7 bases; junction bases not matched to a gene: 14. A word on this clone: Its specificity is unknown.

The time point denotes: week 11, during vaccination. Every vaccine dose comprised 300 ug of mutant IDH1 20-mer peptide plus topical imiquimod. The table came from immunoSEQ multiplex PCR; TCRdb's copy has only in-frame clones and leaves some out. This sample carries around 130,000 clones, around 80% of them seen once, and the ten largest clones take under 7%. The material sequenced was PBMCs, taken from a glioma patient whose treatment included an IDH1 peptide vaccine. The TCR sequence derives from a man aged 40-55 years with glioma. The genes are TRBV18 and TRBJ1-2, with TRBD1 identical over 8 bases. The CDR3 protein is CASSPLSLGQGASGYTF. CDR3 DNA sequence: TGTGCCAGCTCACCACTGAGCCTGGGGCAGGGGGCGAGTGGCTACACCTTC.